A selection of T cell receptor beta chains follows, all from one sample in a study of early T cells in non-severe SARS-CoV-2 infection. TCRdb processed the 5' RACE reads anew with MiXCR; each CDR3 protein has one entry. Of 70,000 to 85,000 distinct CDR3 sequences in the sample, 9% to 15% were seen once. Specimen: whole blood. All receptors come from an adult who was a healthcare worker with PCR-confirmed SARS-CoV-2 infection or an uninfected control (not recorded which). Both conserved end residues are part of each CDR3. Each record gives: J gene, D gene, V gene, clone size, CDR3 protein, CDR3 DNA. A D gene is named only where the DNA matches it firmly. Only part of the rows carry a size: once, few, many, or a class if the clone is expanded.

J: TRBJ1-4
D: NA
V: TRBV6-1
size: few
CDR3: CASSEFGTNEKLFF
DNA: TGTGCCAGCAGTGAGTTCGGAACTAATGAAAAACTGTTTTTT

J: TRBJ2-5
D: NA
V: TRBV7-9
size: once
CDR3: CASSLKGDPKETQYF
DNA: TGTGCCAGCAGCTTAAAGGGCGACCCAAAAGAGACCCAGTACTTC

J: TRBJ2-2
D: NA
V: TRBV7-6
size: NA
CDR3: CASSSPFRQTGELFF
DNA: TGTGCCAGCAGCTCCCCCTTTCGACAGACCGGGGAGCTGTTTTTT

J: TRBJ2-7
D: NA
V: TRBV7-6
size: many
CDR3: CASSLGPTGSYEQYF
DNA: TGTGCCAGCAGCTTAGGCCCGACGGGCTCCTACGAGCAGTACTTC

J: TRBJ2-7
D: NA
V: TRBV5-1
size: NA
CDR3: CASSLGPGSYEQYF
DNA: TGCGCCAGCAGCTTGGGGCCAGGGTCCTACGAGCAGTACTTC

J: TRBJ2-1
D: TRBD2
V: TRBV12-3/TRBV12-4
size: many
CDR3: CASRGLAGREQFF
DNA: TGTGCCAGCAGGGGACTAGCGGGGCGGGAGCAGTTCTTC

J: TRBJ2-1
D: TRBD2
V: TRBV5-4
size: few
CDR3: CASSSLGLAGAYNEQFF
DNA: TGTGCCAGCAGCTCGCTGGGACTAGCGGGAGCCTACAATGAGCAGTTCTTC

J: TRBJ1-1
D: NA
V: TRBV20-1
size: few
CDR3: CSATDGRAVAFF
DNA: TGCAGTGCTACGGACGGGCGGGCTGTGGCTTTCTTT

J: TRBJ2-7
D: TRBD2
V: TRBV6-6
size: many
CDR3: CASSHGPTSRAYEQYF
DNA: TGTGCCAGCAGTCACGGTCCGACTAGCCGTGCCTACGAGCAGTACTTC

J: TRBJ2-7
D: TRBD2
V: TRBV10-2
size: NA
CDR3: CASSESIGAGGREQYF
DNA: TGCGCCAGCAGTGAGTCCATTGGGGCGGGGGGAAGAGAGCAGTACTTC

J: TRBJ2-3
D: NA
V: TRBV4-1
size: many
CDR3: CASSQELTVTDTQYF
DNA: TGCGCCAGCAGCCAAGAACTAACCGTCACAGATACGCAGTATTTT

J: TRBJ2-1
D: TRBD2
V: TRBV7-2
size: NA
CDR3: CASSLELAPTNDEQFF
DNA: TGTGCCAGCAGCTTAGAACTAGCGCCTACCAATGATGAGCAGTTCTTC

J: TRBJ1-4
D: NA
V: TRBV5-1
size: NA
CDR3: CASSLWGSATNEKLFF
DNA: TGCGCCAGCAGCTTGTGGGGTTCGGCAACTAATGAAAAACTGTTTTTT

J: TRBJ2-1
D: NA
V: TRBV3-1
size: few
CDR3: CASSPRQLGYNEQFF
DNA: TGTGCCAGCAGCCCAAGACAGCTAGGATACAATGAGCAGTTCTTC

J: TRBJ2-7
D: TRBD1
V: TRBV11-2
size: many
CDR3: CASSRQGAKDEQYF
DNA: TGTGCCAGCAGCCGACAGGGGGCAAAGGACGAGCAGTACTTC

J: TRBJ2-4
D: TRBD1
V: TRBV12-3/TRBV12-4
size: many
CDR3: CASSLDLSGGKNIQYF
DNA: TGTGCCAGCAGTTTAGACCTGTCAGGGGGCAAAAACATTCAGTACTTC

J: TRBJ2-3
D: TRBD2
V: TRBV24-1
size: few
CDR3: CATSGTSGGGGTDTQYF
DNA: TGTGCCACCAGTGGGACTAGCGGCGGAGGGGGTACAGATACGCAGTATTTT

J: TRBJ1-2
D: NA
V: TRBV7-9
size: few
CDR3: CASSLNVDGYTF
DNA: TGTGCCAGCAGCTTAAACGTTGATGGCTACACCTTC

J: TRBJ1-2
D: NA
V: TRBV6-5
size: many
CDR3: CASAESTYGYTF
DNA: TGTGCCAGCGCTGAGTCTACCTATGGCTACACCTTC

J: TRBJ2-7
D: NA
V: TRBV27
size: NA
CDR3: CASKASLASYEQYF
DNA: TGTGCCAGCAAAGCTAGCCTCGCCTCCTACGAGCAGTACTTC

J: TRBJ1-6
D: NA
V: TRBV20-1
size: NA
CDR3: CSAKRGGESPLHF
DNA: TGCAGTGCCAAAAGGGGGGGAGAATCACCCCTCCACTTT

J: TRBJ1-5
D: NA
V: TRBV18
size: NA
CDR3: CASSPLRDGGQPQHF
DNA: TGTGCCAGCTCACCACTTCGGGACGGGGGACAGCCCCAGCATTTT

J: TRBJ2-2
D: TRBD2
V: TRBV20-1
size: NA
CDR3: CSASGGVTGELFF
DNA: TGCAGTGCTAGCGGGGGGGTCACCGGGGAGCTGTTTTTT

J: TRBJ1-5
D: TRBD1
V: TRBV28
size: few
CDR3: CASIPGTGGSKPQHF
DNA: TGTGCCAGCATCCCCGGGACAGGGGGCTCCAAGCCCCAGCATTTT

J: TRBJ2-2
D: NA
V: TRBV20-1
size: few
CDR3: CSAEGFGELFF
DNA: TGCAGTGCCGAAGGGTTCGGGGAGCTGTTTTTT

J: TRBJ2-7
D: TRBD2
V: TRBV5-1
size: few
CDR3: CASSLPSGIEQYF
DNA: TGCGCCAGCAGCCTACCAAGCGGGATCGAGCAGTACTTC

J: TRBJ2-1
D: TRBD2
V: TRBV3-1
size: many
CDR3: CASSPLTSGRAYSKDEQFF
DNA: TGTGCCAGCAGCCCCCTTACTAGCGGGAGGGCCTACAGCAAGGATGAGCAGTTCTTC

J: TRBJ2-7
D: TRBD1
V: TRBV20-1
size: once
CDR3: CSAPQGVVQYF
DNA: TGCAGTGCGCCACAGGGGGTCGTGCAGTACTTC

J: TRBJ2-1
D: NA
V: TRBV11-2
size: few
CDR3: CASSLGGGEPYNEQFF
DNA: TGTGCCAGCAGCTTAGGGGGCGGGGAGCCCTACAATGAGCAGTTCTTC

J: TRBJ2-3
D: TRBD2
V: TRBV7-9
size: NA
CDR3: CASSLVAGSRTDTQYF
DNA: TGTGCCAGCAGCTTGGTAGCGGGGTCCCGCACAGATACGCAGTATTTT

J: TRBJ2-1
D: NA
V: TRBV29-1
size: many
CDR3: CSVERTFYNEQFF
DNA: TGCAGCGTTGAGCGGACGTTCTACAATGAGCAGTTCTTC

J: TRBJ1-1
D: NA
V: TRBV5-4
size: many
CDR3: CASSPPGDTEAFF
DNA: TGTGCCAGCAGCCCTCCAGGGGACACTGAAGCTTTCTTT

J: TRBJ2-7
D: NA
V: TRBV20-1
size: many
CDR3: CSARPWTADYEQYF
DNA: TGCAGTGCTAGACCTTGGACAGCGGACTACGAGCAGTACTTC

J: TRBJ1-4
D: NA
V: TRBV27
size: NA
CDR3: CASSPAGFYIANEKLFF
DNA: TGTGCCAGCAGTCCCGCAGGGTTTTATATAGCTAATGAAAAACTGTTTTTT

J: TRBJ2-3
D: NA
V: TRBV13
size: few
CDR3: CASSLARGTGGVTDTQYF
DNA: TGTGCCAGCAGCTTAGCCCGGGGGACCGGCGGAGTCACAGATACGCAGTATTTT